These 9 T cell receptor beta chains share one sample of origin, sequenced in a study of blood T cell repertoires in COVID-19. Profiled with immunoSEQ multiplex PCR; TCRdb holds only in-frame clones, not every one. The sample carries roughly 100,000 clones, 80% to 90% recorded once. The sample was peripheral blood. All receptors come from a man between 60 and 75 years old with acute or convalescent COVID-19.

The V gene is TRBV28, the J gene TRBJ2-7; 12 bases fit TRBD2. Germline-derived CDR1 and CDR2 are MDHEN and SYDVKM. V lost 7 bases, J lost 2 bases, and 3 bases stayed unmatched. The CDR3 is 14 amino acids. The CDR3 loop is CASTRLAGAYEQYF. The CDR3 DNA reads TGTGCCAGCACCCGACTAGCGGGAGCCTACGAGCAGTACTTC.

This clone was counted a few times. V and J are TRBV29-1 and TRBJ2-3; tentatively, D is TRBD2 (6 bases). The CDR3 spans 15 residues. Germline values: CDR1 SQVTM, CDR2 ANQGSEA. V lost 6 bases and J lost 0, with 16 bases in between. The CDR3 is CSVDSAGTSTDTQYF. DNA of the CDR3: TGCAGCGTAGACTCAGCGGGTACTAGCACAGATACGCAGTATTTT.

V is TRBV4-3 and J is TRBJ2-1; 11 nucleotides align to TRBD1. Germline values: CDR1 LGHNA, CDR2 YSLEER. CDR3 size: 18 residues. V gave up 1 base and J gave up 3 bases; unmatched junction bases: 8. Here the CDR3 DNA reads TGCGCCAGCAGCCAAGTACCTGGAGGGACAGGGGGCTACAATGAGCAGTTCTTC. It translates to CASSQVPGGTGGYNEQFF.

CDR3 sequence reads: CASSQSLTTGYDEQYF. Here the CDR3 DNA reads TGCGCCAGCAGCCAAAGTTTGACAACAGGGTACGACGAGCAGTACTTC. The chain couples TRBV4-1 to TRBJ2-7; weak D call: TRBD1 (6 bases). The CDR3 sequence is 16 residues long. Trimming took off 2 bases at V and 5 bases at J, with 19 bases between the two ends. Germline assignment: CDR1 MGHRA and CDR2 YSYEKL.

J is TRBJ2-2 and V is TRBV18; unclear D gene. V shed 0 bases and J shed 7 bases, with 18 bases lying between them. Per germline, CDR1 KGHSH and CDR2 LQKENI. This CDR3 has 17 residues. CDR3 in amino acids: CASSPPAVQERYGELFF. As DNA, the CDR3 is TGTGCCAGCTCACCACCGGCGGTCCAAGAAAGATACGGGGAGCTGTTTTTT.

The chain carries TRBV5-1 and TRBJ1-4; 8 bases align to TRBD1. This CDR3 has 15 residues. CDR1 SGHRS and CDR2 YFSETQ come from the germline V gene. After removal of 3 bases from V and 3 bases from J, the junction contained 4 bases not matched to a gene. The chain's CDR3 is CASSWGQASNEKLFF. The CDR3 region has the DNA TGCGCCAGCAGCTGGGGACAGGCCTCTAATGAAAAACTGTTTTTT. The whole variable domain, filled in from reference TRBV5-1 and TRBJ1-4, reads KAGVTQTPRYLIKTRGQQVTLSCSPISGHRSVSWYQQTPGQGLQFLFEYFSETQRNKGNFPGRFSGRQFSNSRSEMNVSTLELGDSALYLCASSWGQASNEKLFFGSGTQLSVL.

V usage is TRBV6-6 and J usage is TRBJ2-1; a weak D match, TRBD2 (6 bases). In germline, CDR1 is MNHNY, CDR2 SVGAGI (reference sequence). This CDR3 spans 15 amino acids. V was shortened by 7 bases and J by 10 bases, with 23 bases between the two germline ends. CDR3 loop: CASIPGGAVAGEQFF. The DNA of the CDR3 is TGTGCCAGCATCCCAGGAGGGGCCGTCGCGGGGGAGCAGTTCTTC.

J is TRBJ1-1 and V is TRBV6-1, with 9 bases matching TRBD1. CDR3 length: 14 residues. Trimming took 3 bases from V and 9 from J; bases not matched to a gene: 8. The germline V gene encodes CDR1 MNHNS and CDR2 SASEGT. The CDR3, as DNA: TGTGCCAGCAGTGAGCGAGGGGGACAGGGTAAAGCTTTCTTT. Encoded protein: CASSERGGQGKAFF.

The chain couples TRBV28 to TRBJ2-3; 11 nucleotides line up with TRBD2. Germline CDR1 MDHEN, CDR2 SYDVKM. CDR3 length: 16 residues. With 5 bases clipped from V and 5 bases from J, the junction kept 9 bases outside the gene matches. CDR3 in amino acids: CASSPLLAGVIDTQYF. The CDR3 bases are TGTGCCAGCAGTCCCCTACTAGCGGGAGTTATAGATACGCAGTATTTT.